This TCR beta chain was identified during a study of blood T cell repertoires in COVID-19. TCRdb's copy holds only in-frame clones and misses some; the assay was immunoSEQ multiplex PCR. The sample has about 140,000 clones; 84% are singletons. The CDR3 is 13 amino acids. Looked up from germline, CDR1 is SGHRS and CDR2 is YFSETQ. The ends lost 4 bases at V and 6 bases at J; junction bases unmatched: 3. The chain carries TRBV5-1 and TRBJ2-7; 11 bases agree with TRBD1. This clonotype was sampled from a woman aged 45-65 years with acute COVID-19. Sequencing used PBMCs or T cells enriched from blood (not recorded which). DNA of the CDR3: TGCGCCAGCAGCAAGGGACAGGGGGGCGAGCAGTACTTC. It yields the protein CASSKGQGGEQYF.